This record concerns one T cell receptor (beta chain) sequence. The data were taken from a study of blood T cell repertoires in COVID-19. Across the whole study: The study drew acute and convalescent COVID-19 samples from the United States, Italy and Spain. The analysed material was cDNA or gDNA that came from T cells, B-cell-depleted T cells, or PBMCs.

As processed by the authors: Amplification of reference gene primers was used by the study to estimate nucleated cell counts. Clones were sequenced by immunoSEQ multiplex PCR, and TCRdb holds only the in-frame ones, with some missing. The D gene and trimming were derived from the DNA, and the V and J assignments and clone size from that table. The sample consists of about 390,000 clones, over 75% of them appearing once. Germline V gene sequence: CDR1 LNHDA, CDR2 SQIVND (reference sequence). V dropped 7 bases and J dropped 0 bases, with 13 bases sitting between them. The CDR3 covers 16 residues. Seattle researchers signed up patients amid active infection and tracked them longitudinally.

The chain recombines TRBV19 with TRBJ2-6, with D unresolved. The receptor was isolated from a woman in her sixties or seventies with COVID-19, enrolled during active disease. The sample consisted of peripheral blood. The CDR3 sequence is CASTIAPNSGANVLTF. CDR3 in DNA: TGTGCCAGTACCATAGCCCCCAACTCTGGGGCCAACGTCCTGACTTTC.